These 5 T cell receptor beta chains came from one sample sequenced in a study of T cell responses to AZD1222 COVID-19 vaccine. Only in-frame clones appear in the TCRdb table, and some are missing; sequencing was by immunoSEQ multiplex PCR. The table shows roughly 18,000 clones, with around 83% occurring only once. This sample comprised peripheral blood, obtained 28 days after the second AZD1222 dose. Every receptor here comes from an adult who received the AZD1222 COVID-19 vaccine.

The chain combines TRBV7-9 with TRBJ1-4, with 9 positions matching TRBD1. Trimming took 5 bases from V and 5 from J; bases not matched to a gene: 3. CDR3 size: 14 residues. The germline V gene encodes CDR1 SEHNR and CDR2 FQNEAQ (reference sequence). Here the CDR3 reads CASSIDRGNEKLFF. The DNA of the CDR3 is TGTGCCAGCAGCATCGACAGGGGGAATGAAAAACTGTTTTTT.

The DNA of the CDR3 is TGTGCCAGTAGTAAACAGGGGAGGAACACCGGGGAGCTGTTTTTT. It yields the protein CASSKQGRNTGELFF. V gene TRBV19 combines with J gene TRBJ2-2; 7 nucleotides agree with TRBD1. CDR1 is LNHDA and CDR2 is SQIVND in the germline V gene (reference sequence). The CDR3 length is 15 residues. The J segment lost 1 base and the V segment lost 4 bases, leaving 3 bases of the junction unmatched.

This chain links TRBV21-1 with TRBJ2-3. TRBV21-1 is deemed a pseudogene. The CDR3 contains 18 residues. The CDR3 sequence is CASSKALGYHIDTDTQYF. The CDR3 DNA reads as TGTGCCAGCAGCAAAGCGCTTGGATACCATATAGACACAGATACGCAGTATTTT.

The genes are TRBV16 and TRBJ1-6; no clear D. CDR3 length: 16 residues. V was trimmed by 4 bases and J by 1 base, leaving 11 bases between them. Germline assignment: CDR1 KGHSY and CDR2 FQNENV. This chain's CDR3 is CASSPGGGSYNSPLHF. The CDR3 nucleotides are TGTGCCAGCAGCCCAGGTGGAGGATCCTATAATTCACCCCTCCACTTT.

The CDR3 DNA reads as TGTGCCAGCAGTTCCCCTAGGACGGGGCTCTACGAGCAGTACTTC. It translates to CASSSPRTGLYEQYF. The chain links TRBV6-5 to TRBJ2-7; D assignment may be TRBD1 or TRBD2 (5 bases each). Trimming left V 4 bases short and J 3 bases short, with 16 bases between. The CDR3 loop spans 15 amino acids. Germline-derived CDR1 and CDR2 are MNHEY and SVGAGI.